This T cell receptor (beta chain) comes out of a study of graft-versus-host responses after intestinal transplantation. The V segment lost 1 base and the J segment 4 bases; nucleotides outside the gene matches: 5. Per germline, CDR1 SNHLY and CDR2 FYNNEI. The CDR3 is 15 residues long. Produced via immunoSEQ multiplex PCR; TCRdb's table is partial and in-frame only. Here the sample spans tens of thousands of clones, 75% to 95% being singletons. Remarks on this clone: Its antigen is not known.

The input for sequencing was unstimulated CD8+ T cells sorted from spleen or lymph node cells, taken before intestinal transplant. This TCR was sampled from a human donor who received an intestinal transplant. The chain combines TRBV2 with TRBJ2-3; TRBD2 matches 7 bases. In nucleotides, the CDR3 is TGTGCCAGCAGTGAAGAGAGCGGGAAGGCAGATACGCAGTATTTT. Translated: CASSEESGKADTQYF.